Following are 18 T cell receptor beta chains from one sample sequenced in a study of PD-L1 blockade in urothelial cancer. Using immunoSEQ multiplex PCR, the repertoire was profiled, and TCRdb retains in-frame clones only, with some absent. The profile shows around 100,000 clones, around 85% of them singletons. Sequencing used PBMCs, obtained around atezolizumab (anti-PD-L1) treatment. The origin of the receptors is a man in his forties or fifties with urothelial cancer.

The V gene is TRBV27, the J gene TRBJ2-7, with 7 bases fitting TRBD1. V was clipped by 9 bases and J by 0 bases; unmatched bases: 8. The CDR3 sequence is 14 residues long. Looked up from germline, CDR1 is MNHEY and CDR2 is SMNVEV (reference sequence). The CDR3 DNA sequence: TGTGCCAGTAGTCACAGGGGAAGCTCCTACGAGCAGTACTTC. Translated, it gives CASSHRGSSYEQYF.

The DNA of the CDR3 is TGTGCCAGCAGTGAGAGGGAACCCCAATTCTACGAGCAGTACTTC. Amino acid sequence: CASSEREPQFYEQYF. The rearrangement links TRBV2 to TRBJ2-7; D possibly corresponds to TRBD2 (5 bases). This CDR3 is built from 15 residues. CDR1 is SNHLY and CDR2 is FYNNEI in the germline V gene. V was cut by 3 bases and J by 3 bases, with 15 bases left in between.

The chain recombines TRBV9 with TRBJ1-1, with 7 bases matching TRBD1. From germline, CDR1 is SGDLS and CDR2 YYNGEE. The CDR3 extends over 15 amino acids. The J segment lost 0 bases and the V segment lost 4 bases, leaving 6 bases of the junction unmatched. This chain's CDR3 is CASSPQGQLNTEAFF. The CDR3 coding sequence is TGTGCCAGCAGCCCACAGGGGCAATTGAACACTGAAGCTTTCTTT.

The chain uses TRBV4-1 and TRBJ2-7, with 9 positions matching TRBD1. The germline gives CDR1 MGHRA, CDR2 YSYEKL. The CDR3 is 16 residues long. V was pared by 1 base and J by 4 bases, with 8 bases of the junction left unmatched. This CDR3 is CASSQGLRTGVYEQYF. The CDR3 DNA follows: TGCGCCAGCAGCCAAGGGCTGAGGACAGGGGTATACGAGCAGTACTTC.

The sample holds one count of this clone. The genes are TRBV27 and TRBJ2-1; no clear D. The V gene's germline CDR1 is MNHEY and CDR2 SMNVEV (reference sequence). V was pared by 7 bases and J by 4 bases, with 17 bases between. The CDR3 runs 15 residues. DNA for the CDR3: TGTGCCAGCACCCCCACCCACTCCTTGTACAATGAGCAGTTCTTC. The encoded protein is CASTPTHSLYNEQFF.

V gene TRBV6-6 combines with J gene TRBJ1-1, with 7 bases that match TRBD1. V shed 6 bases and J 6 bases; nucleotides not matched to a gene: 7. The length of the CDR3 is 13 residues. Germline values: CDR1 MNHNY, CDR2 SVGAGI (reference sequence). The CDR3 DNA sequence: TGTGCCAGCAGCCCTACAGGGGCGGCTGAAGCTTTCTTT. Translation gives CASSPTGAAEAFF.

On this clone: Other DNA sequences in the sample encode the same CDR3. The genes are TRBV5-1 and TRBJ2-1; 9 bases map to TRBD1. Trimming at V came to 0 bases and at J to 6 bases, leaving 4 bases not matched to a gene. The CDR3 runs to 15 residues. Germline loops: CDR1 SGHRS, CDR2 YFSETQ. In DNA, the CDR3 is TGCGCCAGCAGCTTGGGACAGGGGGGGAGCAATGAGCAGTTCTTC. Translation: CASSLGQGGSNEQFF.

This clone was detected a few times. The chain is built from TRBV10-2 and TRBJ1-1; D remains ambiguous. The ends were cut back, 3 bases at V and 1 base at J, with 12 bases in the middle. Germline V CDR1 and CDR2: WSHSY, SAAADI. The CDR3 loop spans 15 amino acids. The CDR3 coding sequence is TGCGCCAGCAGTGATGGAGTACATTCGAACACTGAAGCTTTCTTT. It yields the protein CASSDGVHSNTEAFF.

Remarks on this clone: The junction does not match germline at one end; this may be a read error. The gene calls are TRBV19 and TRBJ2-4; possible D gene TRBD1, 5 bases. The CDR3 covers 16 residues. CDR1 and CDR2 from the germline V gene are LNHDA and SQIVND (reference sequence). The CDR3 is CASSVDSYYGKNIQYF. CDR3 in DNA: TGTGCCAGTAGTGTAGACAGTTATTATGGCAAAAACATTCAGTACTTC.

The gene calls are TRBV29-1 and TRBJ2-1; TRBD2 is a possible D gene (6 bases). The CDR3 totals 14 residues. V gave up 6 bases and J gave up 8 bases, with 20 bases separating them. Germline V lookup: CDR1 SQVTM, CDR2 ANQGSEA. CDR3 coding DNA: TGCAGCGTCCGACGGGCCGAGGAGGGGCATGAGCAGTTCTTC. Translated, it gives CSVRRAEEGHEQFF.

The V call is TRBV6-5, the J call TRBJ2-7; a weak D match, TRBD2 (6 bases). This CDR3 contains 15 residues. Germline CDR1 reads MNHEY; CDR2 reads SVGAGI. Trimming took off 3 bases at V and 6 bases at J, with 18 bases between the two ends. As DNA, the CDR3 is TGTGCCAGCAGTTATGAACTAGCACCATTAGCCGAGCAGTACTTC. Encoded protein: CASSYELAPLAEQYF.

The V and J genes are TRBV11-2 and TRBJ2-7, with 8 bases identical to TRBD2. V lost 4 bases, J lost 2 bases, and 7 bases stayed unmatched. Per the germline V gene, CDR1 is SGHAT and CDR2 is FQNNGV. CDR3 length: 15 residues. As DNA, the CDR3 is TGTGCCAGCAGCTCAAAAGCGGGAGCGCCCTACGAGCAGTACTTC. This codes for CASSSKAGAPYEQYF.

The chain links TRBV11-3 to TRBJ2-1, with D possibly matching TRBD2 (6 bases). V lost 0 bases and J 9 bases, leaving 9 bases between the germline ends. Per germline, CDR1 SGHNT and CDR2 YENEEA. The CDR3 sequence is 13 residues long. The CDR3, as DNA: TGTGCCAGCAGCTTAGACAGGAGGGCTGAGCAGTTCTTC. Protein product: CASSLDRRAEQFF.

The J gene is TRBJ1-5, the V gene TRBV2, with D perhaps matching TRBD1 (6 bases). The CDR3 length is 14 residues. The germline V gene encodes CDR1 SNHLY and CDR2 FYNNEI. Trimming stripped 6 bases from V and 9 bases from J, with 18 bases between. The CDR3 reads CASRLWDTPGPQHF. The CDR3 DNA follows: TGTGCCAGCAGGCTATGGGACACCCCGGGGCCCCAGCATTTT. The full variable domain, in which reference TRBV2 and TRBJ1-5 provide the parts outside the CDR3, is EPEVTQTPSHQVTQMGQEVILRCVPISNHLYFYWYRQILGQKVEFLVSFYNNEISEKSEIFDDQFSVERPDGSNFTLKIRSTKLEDSAMYFCASRLWDTPGPQHFGDGTRLSIL.

This clone occurred once. The rearrangement joins TRBV7-2 to TRBJ2-1; 10 positions match TRBD2. This CDR3 contains 14 residues. Germline V gene lookup returns CDR1 SGHTA and CDR2 FQGNSA. The trim removed 1 base at V and 10 bases at J, leaving 4 bases unmatched. Here the CDR3 reads CASSLGLAGWEQFF. The CDR3 region has the DNA TGTGCCAGCAGCTTAGGACTAGCGGGTTGGGAGCAGTTCTTC. The full variable domain, with the rest looked up from reference TRBV7-2 and TRBJ2-1, is GAGVSQSPSNKVTEKGKDVELRCDPISGHTALYWYRQSLGQGLEFLIYFQGNSAPDKSGLPSDRFSAERTGGSVSTLTIQRTQQEDSAVYLCASSLGLAGWEQFFGPGTRLTVL.

This rearrangement joins TRBV6-5 to TRBJ1-2; 9 positions agree with TRBD1. CDR1 and CDR2 (germline): MNHEY, SVGAGI. With V trimmed by 0 bases and J by 8 bases, 4 bases remained unmatched. This CDR3 has 14 residues. The DNA for the CDR3 is TGTGCCAGCAGTTACTCGAGACAGGGGGTAGGCTACACCTTC. It is translated as CASSYSRQGVGYTF.

This clone was picked up a small number of times. V is TRBV2 and J is TRBJ1-6; TRBD1 matches 8 bases. V shed 6 bases, J shed 9 bases, and the junction held 4 bases outside the gene matches. The CDR3 is made up of 13 amino acids. Germline values: CDR1 SNHLY, CDR2 FYNNEI. CDR3 DNA sequence: TGTGCCAGCAGCGCCGGGACAGGTTCACCCCTCCACTTT. This gives the protein CASSAGTGSPLHF.

Points on this clone: This same CDR3 is encoded by further DNA sequences in the sample. V and J are TRBV5-1 and TRBJ2-5; TRBD1 might be the D (5 bases). The CDR3 is 14 residues long. Trimming stripped 0 bases from V and 2 bases from J, with 8 bases between. CDR1 is SGHRS, CDR2 YFSETQ, per germline. The CDR3 loop is CASSLGQPQETQYF. The CDR3 DNA is TGCGCCAGCAGCTTGGGACAGCCACAAGAGACCCAGTACTTC.